A single sample is the source of the 24 T cell receptor beta chains below, sequenced in a study of T-cell memory formation after mild COVID-19. TCRdb used MiXCR to reprocess the 5' RACE reads, holding one entry per CDR3 protein. In the table there are around 130,000 distinct CDR3 sequences, 13% to 15% of which are singletons. Specimen: PBMCs or a T cell subset sorted from them (not recorded which). The receptors come from an adult woman who had mild COVID-19 (a few samples of this study predate the infection). Cell type and time point are not known.

The chain is built from TRBV7-9 and TRBJ2-7; D gene ambiguous. The CDR3 runs to 13 residues. Germline V gene lookup returns CDR1 SEHNR and CDR2 FQNEAQ (reference sequence). Between the trimmed V and J ends, which lost 5 bases and 3 bases, there was a span of 11 bases. CDR3 region: CASSPDLNYEQYF. Written as DNA, the CDR3 is TGTGCCAGCAGCCCGGACCTCAACTACGAGCAGTACTTC.

V gene TRBV20-1 combines with J gene TRBJ2-1; D gene ambiguous. CDR1 DFQATT and CDR2 SNEGSKA come from the germline V gene (reference sequence). The length of the CDR3 is 14 residues. V lost 3 bases and J 0 bases, leaving 9 bases between the germline ends. For the CDR3, the DNA is TGCAGTGCTAGCCATGCAAGCTCCTACAATGAGCAGTTCTTC. Amino acids: CSASHASSYNEQFF.

V is TRBV7-2 and J is TRBJ2-7; D not resolved. Trimming took off 3 bases at V and 2 bases at J, with 8 bases between the two ends. The length of the CDR3 is 13 residues. Per germline, CDR1 SGHTA and CDR2 FQGNSA. This CDR3 reads CASSFVRTYEQYF. The CDR3 DNA sequence: TGTGCCAGCAGCTTCGTACGGACCTACGAGCAGTACTTC.

This clonotype was seen a few times. The chain links TRBV4-3 to TRBJ1-2; possible D gene TRBD1, 6 bases. Trimming stripped 1 base from V and 4 bases from J, with 13 bases between. The CDR3 loop spans 15 amino acids. The germline V gene has CDR1 LGHNA and CDR2 YSLEER. CDR3 amino acids: CASSQGTGQPYGYTF. The CDR3 DNA follows: TGCGCCAGCAGCCAAGGGACTGGACAGCCCTATGGCTACACCTTC.

This clonotype was picked up a small number of times. V usage is TRBV6-5 and J usage is TRBJ2-2, with 10 bases matching TRBD2. V was clipped by 0 bases and J by 4 bases; unmatched bases: 5. Looked up from germline, CDR1 is MNHEY and CDR2 is SVGAGI. This CDR3 is 17 amino acids long. CDR3 DNA: TGTGCCAGCAGTTACTCAGCAGCGGGAGGGATCACCGGGGAGCTGTTTTTT. This encodes CASSYSAAGGITGELFF.

V usage is TRBV5-1 and J usage is TRBJ1-1; D perhaps matches TRBD1 (5 bases). In germline, CDR1 is SGHRS, CDR2 YFSETQ. Trimming pared 0 bases from V and 3 bases from J, leaving 6 bases between. The CDR3 runs 13 residues. The CDR3 is CASSLVGDTEAFF. CDR3 in DNA: TGCGCCAGCAGCTTGGTAGGGGACACTGAAGCTTTCTTT.

The chain is built from TRBV6-5 and TRBJ2-7, with a tentative D call TRBD1 (5 bases). Per the germline V gene, CDR1 is MNHEY and CDR2 is SVGAGI. The CDR3 runs 14 residues. V was cut by 2 bases and J by 4 bases, with 12 bases left in between. CDR3 DNA sequence: TGTGCCAGCAGTTACCTTAACAGGCCGTACGAGCAGTACTTC. This gives the protein CASSYLNRPYEQYF.

This rearrangement joins TRBV2 to TRBJ1-1; 8 positions match TRBD1. Germline-derived CDR1 and CDR2 are SNHLY and FYNNEI. The junction had 16 bases not matched to a gene; V was cut back by 0 bases and J by 4 bases. The CDR3 is 19 amino acids. In nucleotides, the CDR3 is TGTGCCAGCAGTGAAGCGCTTTCTTGGACAGGGACAAGGGGCACTGAAGCTTTCTTT. This encodes CASSEALSWTGTRGTEAFF.

The chain links TRBV6-5 to TRBJ2-1; perhaps TRBD2 as D (5 bases). This CDR3 has 15 residues. Germline CDR1 and CDR2: MNHEY and SVGAGI. V lost 4 bases and J 2 bases, leaving 12 bases between the germline ends. The CDR3 loop is CASSSRGQAYNEQFF. For the CDR3, the DNA is TGTGCCAGCAGTTCCCGAGGGCAAGCCTACAATGAGCAGTTCTTC.

The chain has TRBV5-5 and TRBJ2-6; D remains unclear. The V and J ends lost 4 bases and 4 bases respectively, with 21 bases between them. In germline, CDR1 is SGHKS, CDR2 YYEKEE (reference sequence). The CDR3 has 18 residues. The DNA for the CDR3 is TGTGCCAGCAGCCCAGCAGGTTTAGTCGTAGGGGGGGCCAACGTCCTGACTTTC. This translates into CASSPAGLVVGGANVLTF.

The chain recombines TRBV4-1 with TRBJ1-2, with 7 bases lining up with TRBD1. V trimming: 1 base; J trimming: 4 bases; junction bases outside the gene matches: 3. The CDR3 is made up of 14 amino acids. Germline V gene sequence: CDR1 MGHRA, CDR2 YSYEKL. The CDR3 region is CASSQGQGPYGYTF. The CDR3 bases are TGCGCCAGCAGCCAAGGACAGGGTCCCTATGGCTACACCTTC.

Many counts were recorded for this clonotype. The rearrangement joins TRBV9 to TRBJ2-7; perhaps TRBD1 as D (6 bases). Looked up from germline, CDR1 is SGDLS and CDR2 is YYNGEE. The CDR3 covers 12 residues. V gave up 7 bases and J gave up 7 bases, with 15 bases separating them. CDR3 sequence: CASSGDDWEQYF. CDR3 nucleotides: TGTGCCAGCTCAGGGGACGATTGGGAGCAGTACTTC.

This clonotype was observed a handful of times. The J gene is TRBJ2-2, the V gene TRBV5-6; 7 bases are shared with TRBD2. Germline V gene data show CDR1 as SGHDT and CDR2 as YYEEEE. The CDR3 is made up of 14 amino acids. V was pared by 4 bases and J by 6 bases, with 6 bases of the junction left unmatched. DNA of the CDR3: TGTGCCAGCAGCGATTGGGAGGGGCCCGGGGAGCTGTTTTTT. Residues: CASSDWEGPGELFF.

This clonotype was seen ten or more times. V and J are TRBV20-1 and TRBJ2-1, with 9 bases that match TRBD2. V shed 4 bases and J 10 bases; nucleotides not matched to a gene: 11. This CDR3 is built from 14 residues. Per the germline V gene, CDR1 is DFQATT and CDR2 is SNEGSKA (reference sequence). CDR3 loop: CSATTSGRDDEQFF. The DNA for the CDR3 is TGCAGTGCTACGACTAGCGGCCGGGACGACGAGCAGTTCTTC.

The V call is TRBV25-1, the J call TRBJ2-2; TRBD2 agrees at 7 bases. V gave up 2 bases and J gave up 5 bases; unmatched junction bases: 8. This CDR3 spans 16 amino acids. Germline CDR1 MGHDK, CDR2 SYGVNS. CDR3 sequence: CASSERGQGGTGELFF. The CDR3 DNA sequence: TGTGCCAGCAGTGAACGCGGGCAGGGAGGGACCGGGGAGCTGTTTTTT.

Only a few counts were recorded for this clonotype. J is TRBJ2-6 and V is TRBV27; TRBD1 matches at 9 bases. V was pared by 3 bases and J by 1 base, with 10 bases of the junction left unmatched. Per the germline V gene, CDR1 is MNHEY and CDR2 is SMNVEV (reference sequence). This CDR3 comprises 19 residues. The CDR3 here is CASSFSGQGISSGANVLTF. The CDR3 DNA sequence: TGTGCCAGCAGTTTTTCGGGACAGGGAATTTCGTCTGGGGCCAACGTCCTGACTTTC.

CDR3 sequence (DNA): TGTGCCAGCAGCGCGGGCGGGACAGTCGCAGATACGCAGTATTTT. Residues: CASSAGGTVADTQYF. This chain uses TRBV11-3 with TRBJ2-3; perhaps TRBD1 as D (7 bases). The V gene lost 5 bases and the J gene lost 4 bases, with 16 bases spanning the gap. The CDR3 loop spans 15 amino acids. Germline V gives CDR1 SGHNT, CDR2 YENEEA. Together with reference TRBV11-3 and TRBJ2-3, the CDR3 gives the full variable domain: EAGVVQSPRYKIIEKKQPVAFWCNPISGHNTLYWYLQNLGQGPELLIRYENEEAVDDSQLPKDRFSAERLKGVDSTLKIQPAELGDSAVYLCASSAGGTVADTQYFGPGTRLTVL.

This sequence joins TRBV5-6 and TRBJ1-6; no clear D. This CDR3 has 15 residues. Germline-derived CDR1 and CDR2 are SGHDT and YYEEEE. V was trimmed by 0 bases and J by 6 bases, leaving 10 bases between them. The CDR3 protein is CASSLEGLSNSPLHF. The CDR3 DNA is TGTGCCAGCAGCTTGGAGGGATTGTCTAATTCACCCCTCCACTTT. The whole variable domain, remainder taken from reference TRBV5-6 and TRBJ1-6, is DAGVTQSPTHLIKTRGQQVTLRCSPKSGHDTVSWYQQALGQGPQFIFQYYEEEERQRGNFPDRFSGHQFPNYSSELNVNALLLGDSALYLCASSLEGLSNSPLHFGNGTRLTVT.

This chain connects TRBV30 to TRBJ2-1; 9 bases agree with TRBD2. Germline loops: CDR1 GTSNPN, CDR2 SVGIG (reference sequence). With V trimmed by 4 bases and J by 1 base, 14 bases remained unmatched. The CDR3 spans 18 residues. CDR3 nucleotide sequence: TGTGCCTGGATTTTAGCGGGAGACAAATACCAATCCTACAATGAGCAGTTCTTC. Its protein is CAWILAGDKYQSYNEQFF.

V usage is TRBV7-9 and J usage is TRBJ1-3, with 8 bases aligning to TRBD1. In germline, CDR1 is SEHNR, CDR2 FQNEAQ (reference sequence). This CDR3 is 15 amino acids long. V trimming: 5 bases; J trimming: 3 bases; junction bases outside the gene matches: 6. CDR3 residues: CASSPTGGSGNTIYF. DNA of the CDR3: TGTGCCAGCAGCCCTACAGGGGGGAGTGGAAACACCATATATTTT.

This clonotype was seen more than once but under ten times. The CDR3 protein is CSVEDLRRDEQFF. The CDR3 bases are TGCAGCGTTGAAGATCTTCGGCGGGATGAGCAGTTCTTC. V and J are TRBV29-1 and TRBJ2-1, with a weak D call TRBD2 (5 bases). The CDR3 covers 13 residues. Trimming stripped 0 bases from V and 8 bases from J, with 11 bases between. Looked up from germline, CDR1 is SQVTM and CDR2 is ANQGSEA.

This clonotype was detected a few times. The V call is TRBV12-3 or TRBV12-4, the J call TRBJ2-1; 8 bases are a match to TRBD1. V was pared by 5 bases and J by 8 bases, with 14 bases of the junction left unmatched. CDR3 size: 16 residues. The CDR3 nucleotides read TGTGCCAGCAGTCCTCCTTCGATGACAGGGGTACATGAGCAGTTCTTC. Translation gives CASSPPSMTGVHEQFF.

This clonotype came up a few times. The rearrangement links TRBV7-6 to TRBJ2-3, with D possibly called TRBD1 or TRBD2 (5 bases each). Trimming cost V 1 base and J 2 bases, with 13 bases left between them. CDR1 and CDR2 from the germline V gene are SGHVS and FNYEAQ. CDR3 length: 16 amino acids. In nucleotides, the CDR3 is TGTGCCAGCAGCTTAGGCCGAATGGGGGACACAGATACGCAGTATTTT. The encoded protein is CASSLGRMGDTDTQYF.

The J gene is TRBJ1-1, the V gene TRBV6-5; TRBD1 is a possible D gene (5 bases). CDR1 MNHEY and CDR2 SVGAGI come from the germline V gene. Trimming pared 8 bases from V and 4 bases from J, leaving 11 bases between. The CDR3 is 12 residues long. The CDR3 protein is CASGGEITEAFF. Here the CDR3 DNA reads TGTGCCAGCGGGGGGGAGATCACTGAAGCTTTCTTT.